These 30 T cell receptor beta chains were sequenced from one sample in a study of monozygotic twins with inflammatory bowel disease. One entry per CDR3 protein, without DNA, is what TCRdb gives after re-calling the 5' RACE reads. The ten top clones account for 2.8%, within a sample of about 160,000 distinct CDR3 sequences. The specimen sequenced was blood. Receptor source: a human donor with ulcerative colitis or Crohn's disease, or a healthy co-twin of an affected twin (not recorded which).

The chain carries TRBV5-6 and TRBJ1-4. The germline V gene encodes CDR1 SGHDT and CDR2 YYEEEE. This CDR3 is built from 15 residues. CDR3: CASSGYGTTNEKLFF. The full variable domain, completed using reference TRBV5-6 and TRBJ1-4, is DAGVTQSPTHLIKTRGQQVTLRCSPKSGHDTVSWYQQALGQGPQFIFQYYEEEERQRGNFPDRFSGHQFPNYSSELNVNALLLGDSALYLCASSGYGTTNEKLFFGSGTQLSVL.

The CDR3 loop reads CASRIGLSDTGELFF. The V call is TRBV7-3, the J call TRBJ2-2. The germline CDR1 and CDR2 sequences are SGHTA and FQGTGA. The CDR3 length is 15 residues.

The chain is built from TRBV7-9 and TRBJ1-1. CDR3 length: 13 amino acids. Per the germline V gene, CDR1 is SEHNR and CDR2 is FQNEAQ (reference sequence). The CDR3 reads CASSLGALTEAFF.

The gene calls are TRBV4-1 and TRBJ1-1; TCRdb names TRBD1, which stays unverified in the absence of DNA. The germline V gene has CDR1 MGHRA and CDR2 YSYEKL. The CDR3 contains 13 residues. The CDR3 here is CASKTRGLTEAFF.

The chain recombines TRBV14 with TRBJ1-1; TCRdb lists TRBD1, though no DNA is available to test this call. The CDR3 contains 12 residues. Germline values: CDR1 SGHDN, CDR2 FVKESK. CDR3 region: CASSPGWSEAFF.

The chain joins TRBV14 to TRBJ2-1; absent DNA, TCRdb's TRBD2 call cannot be checked. This CDR3 has 15 residues. In germline, CDR1 is SGHDN, CDR2 FVKESK. CDR3 sequence reads: CASSLLLAGDNEQFF.

The chain has TRBV7-8 and TRBJ2-1; the D gene TCRdb calls, TRBD2, cannot be checked with no DNA. Germline V CDR1 and CDR2: SGHVS, FQNEAQ. This CDR3 comprises 15 residues. The CDR3 protein is CASGVGAGGKNEQFF.

The rearrangement links TRBV28 to TRBJ2-1; TCRdb names TRBD1, which stays unverified in the absence of DNA. The germline V gene has CDR1 MDHEN and CDR2 SYDVKM. The CDR3 extends over 17 amino acids. This CDR3 is CASSLSPVTLTNNEQFF.

V usage is TRBV7-2 and J usage is TRBJ1-1; the D gene TCRdb calls, TRBD1, cannot be checked with no DNA. Germline V gene lookup returns CDR1 SGHTA and CDR2 FQGNSA. The CDR3 totals 16 residues. This CDR3 reads CASSLGPPPVHTEAFF.

The chain employs TRBV6-1 and TRBJ1-1; there is no DNA to check the TCRdb D call of TRBD1. Germline V gene sequence: CDR1 MNHNS, CDR2 SASEGT. The CDR3 loop spans 16 amino acids. The CDR3 is CASSERATGWRVWAFF.

This chain links TRBV24-1 with TRBJ2-5; TCRdb's D gene call, TRBD2, goes unchecked for lack of DNA. The CDR3 sequence is 15 residues long. Germline loops: CDR1 KGHDR, CDR2 SFDVKD. The CDR3 loop is CATSSRSGLAETQYF.

CDR3 amino acids: CSVVGVLGTNTEAFF. The chain combines TRBV29-1 with TRBJ1-1; the TCRdb call, TRBD1, lacks DNA for checking. CDR3 length equals 15 residues. CDR1 and CDR2 from the germline V gene are SQVTM and ANQGSEA.

This chain connects TRBV9 to TRBJ1-3; TCRdb indicates TRBD1, and absent DNA this call remains unverified. The V gene's germline CDR1 is SGDLS and CDR2 YYNGEE. The length of the CDR3 is 14 residues. The CDR3 reads CASSVGHLANTIYF.

The CDR3 is CAINQGTEAFF. The chain couples TRBV10-3 to TRBJ1-1; TCRdb names TRBD1, which stays unverified in the absence of DNA. Germline V gene sequence: CDR1 ENHRY, CDR2 SYGVKD. This CDR3 is built from 11 residues.

The V call is TRBV24-1, the J call TRBJ2-2; the TCRdb call, TRBD1, lacks DNA for checking. The CDR3 consists of 14 residues. Germline lookup yields CDR1 KGHDR and CDR2 SFDVKD. The chain's CDR3 is CATGGQWNTGELFF.

This rearrangement joins TRBV4-2 to TRBJ2-1; the TRBD2 assignment by TCRdb is unverifiable without DNA. Per germline, CDR1 LGHNA and CDR2 YNFKEQ. The CDR3 runs to 16 residues. The CDR3 loop reads CASSQPSGRGYNEQFF.

V and J are TRBV28 and TRBJ2-3; TCRdb calls TRBD1, which cannot be checked without DNA. In germline, CDR1 is MDHEN, CDR2 SYDVKM. The CDR3 is made up of 13 amino acids. CDR3 sequence reads: CASTTLGSDTQYF.

The CDR3 loop is CASSLGGTVNMQYF. The chain combines TRBV28 with TRBJ2-4; TCRdb outputs TRBD1, but without DNA this stays unchecked. This CDR3 is 14 amino acids long. CDR1 is MDHEN, CDR2 SYDVKM, per germline.

The chain employs TRBV11-3 and TRBJ2-5; as DNA is missing, the TRBD1 call by TCRdb cannot be tested. CDR1 SGHNT and CDR2 YENEEA come from the germline V gene. The CDR3 covers 15 residues. The CDR3 protein is CASSLVPGSQETQYF.

The chain joins TRBV25-1 to TRBJ2-5; TCRdb names TRBD2, which stays unverified in the absence of DNA. The CDR3 has 15 residues. From germline, CDR1 is MGHDK and CDR2 SYGVNS. The CDR3: CASSEWTRGQETQYF.

This chain uses TRBV12-3 or TRBV12-4 with TRBJ1-1; TCRdb's D call, TRBD1, is unchecked because there is no DNA. The CDR3 has 13 residues. CDR3 sequence reads: CASRATVTTEAFF.

The rearrangement uses TRBV5-1 and TRBJ2-7; the D call of TRBD1 rests on TCRdb alone, since no DNA is present to check it. This CDR3 has 15 residues. The V gene's germline CDR1 is SGHRS and CDR2 YFSETQ. Here the CDR3 reads CASSLTGTGRIEQYF.

The chain uses TRBV4-2 and TRBJ1-2. The germline gives CDR1 LGHNA, CDR2 YNFKEQ. The CDR3 is made up of 15 amino acids. The CDR3 sequence is CASSQDTVTNYGYTF.

The CDR3 spells CSATLSRQLNSPLHF. The V gene is TRBV20-1, the J gene TRBJ1-6. Germline V gene sequence: CDR1 DFQATT, CDR2 SNEGSKA (reference sequence). The CDR3 sequence is 15 residues long.

The V and J genes are TRBV5-6 and TRBJ2-5; TCRdb outputs TRBD1, but without DNA this stays unchecked. The CDR3 spans 11 residues. CDR1 is SGHDT and CDR2 is YYEEEE in the germline V gene. CDR3 sequence reads: CASRAGAAQYF.

V gene TRBV24-1 combines with J gene TRBJ2-2; TCRdb lists TRBD1, though no DNA is available to test this call. The germline V gene encodes CDR1 KGHDR and CDR2 SFDVKD. The CDR3 spans 17 residues. The CDR3 loop reads CATSDPAGTGGTGELFF.

The rearrangement joins TRBV5-4 to TRBJ1-2. The CDR3 runs to 17 residues. Germline CDR1 reads SGHNT; CDR2 reads YYREEE (reference sequence). The CDR3: CASSLRRRLRPDYGYTF.

This rearrangement joins TRBV6-2 or TRBV6-3 to TRBJ1-5. CDR1 and CDR2 (germline): MNHEY, SVGEGT. There are 16 residues in the CDR3. CDR3 region: CASSGIGNYSNQPQHF.

The chain has TRBV11-2 and TRBJ2-3; lacking DNA, the TRBD2 call made by TCRdb goes unchecked. This CDR3 has 15 residues. Germline V CDR1 and CDR2: SGHAT, FQNNGV. This CDR3 is CASSPLAVSTDTQYF.

The chain has TRBV20-1 and TRBJ2-2; the D call from TCRdb, TRBD1, cannot be confirmed without DNA. CDR3 length: 13 residues. Germline CDR1 is DFQATT and CDR2 is SNEGSKA (reference sequence). CDR3: CSTGQGAGGELFF.